This TCR beta chain was sequenced for a study of cytomegalovirus exposure and HLA in healthy donors. Per germline, CDR1 SGHTA and CDR2 FQGTGA. This CDR3 is 15 amino acids long. Trimming cost V 3 bases and J 3 bases; bases outside gene matches: 6. Amplification used 60 Vbeta primers and 13 Jbeta primers. TCRdb's table, derived via immunoSEQ multiplex PCR, lists solely in-frame clones and lacks some. The sample holds 200,000 to 250,000 clones, 85% seen once. This TCR was recovered from a human donor in good health. Material for sequencing was PBMCs. The rearrangement uses TRBV7-3 and TRBJ2-3; 7 bases align to TRBD1. The DNA for the CDR3 is TGTGCCAGCAGCTTTTCGACAGGGATAACAGATACGCAGTATTTT. Encoded protein: CASSFSTGITDTQYF.